The present T cell receptor (beta chain) was sequenced within a study of cytotoxic CD8 clonotypes in ibrutinib-treated CLL. Broader study findings: Pretreatment clonality was elevated relative to age-matched healthy donors and paralleled circulating CD8+ T-cell counts.

The CDR3 consists of 16 residues. Germline values: CDR1 MNHEY, CDR2 SVGAGI. V was clipped by 1 base and J by 4 bases, with 11 bases between them. On this clone itself: Its matching antigen is unknown.

The intended depth for sequencing was 1 in 200,000 to 1 in 1 million T cells. Generated by immunoSEQ multiplex PCR, the TCRdb table keeps only in-frame clones and is missing some. Of approximately 70,000 clones listed, around 84% are singletons. The rearrangement uses TRBV6-5 and TRBJ2-6, with D perhaps matching TRBD1 (6 bases). This clonotype was obtained from a human donor with chronic lymphocytic leukemia. Material: PBMCs, obtained at disease progression, from a patient treated with ibrutinib. In DNA, the CDR3 is TGTGCCAGCAGTTACTGGCAGGGGAAAGGGGCCAACGTCCTGACTTTC. Translating it yields CASSYWQGKGANVLTF.